This T cell receptor beta chain was obtained from a study of T-cell reconstitution after alpha-beta-depleted transplantation in children. Unique molecular identifiers were built into the TCRbeta library. Via MiXCR, TCRdb re-called the PCR reads, giving one row per CDR3 protein. The table lists approximately 250,000 distinct CDR3 sequences, 9.7% of them singletons. In this sample, this clonotype turned up a few times. The sample in question was PBMCs from the stem cell graft donor, obtained from the stem cell graft. The receptor was isolated from a human donor who donated a stem cell graft to a child with SCID.

CDR3 nucleotide sequence: TGTGCCAGCAGCTTGGGACACAGCGGGGACACTGAAGCTTTCTTT. Amino acid sequence: CASSLGHSGDTEAFF. The gene calls are TRBV7-9 and TRBJ1-1, with D possibly being TRBD1 (6 bases). CDR1 is SEHNR, CDR2 FQNEAQ, per germline (reference sequence). V was trimmed by 3 bases and J by 3 bases, leaving 14 bases between them. This CDR3 has 15 residues. The full variable domain, with the rest looked up from reference TRBV7-9 and TRBJ1-1, is DTGVSQNPRHKITKRGQNVTFRCDPISEHNRLYWYRQTLGQGPEFLTYFQNEAQLEKSRLLSDRFSAERPKGSFSTLEIQRTEQGDSAMYLCASSLGHSGDTEAFFGQGTRLTVV.